Presented here are 14 T cell receptor beta chains from one specimen sequenced in a study of cytotoxic CD8 clonotypes in ibrutinib-treated CLL. Sequencing used immunoSEQ multiplex PCR; TCRdb keeps in-frame clones, though not all of them. The data show roughly 150,000 clones, 84% seen once. The source was PBMCs, collected after 24 months of ibrutinib treatment. These receptors all stem from a human donor with chronic lymphocytic leukemia.

The V call is TRBV6-4, the J call TRBJ2-2; 7 positions agree with TRBD1. The CDR3 is 14 residues long. The germline V gene encodes CDR1 MRHNA and CDR2 SNTAGT. With V trimmed by 8 bases and J by 3 bases, 6 bases remained unmatched. Written as DNA, the CDR3 is TGTGCCAGCCGGACAGGACAATACACCGGGGAGCTGTTTTTT. Amino acid sequence: CASRTGQYTGELFF.

The rearrangement joins TRBV30 to TRBJ1-5, with TRBD1 matching 7 bases. Trimming at V came to 2 bases and at J to 2 bases, leaving 9 bases not matched to a gene. Germline lookup yields CDR1 GTSNPN and CDR2 SVGIG (reference sequence). The CDR3 spans 16 residues. CDR3 DNA: TGTGCCTGGAGTTATACAGGGGTGTGGGGCAATCAGCCCCAGCATTTT. This sequence encodes CAWSYTGVWGNQPQHF.

The chain uses TRBV28 and TRBJ2-7, with D hard to call. The length of the CDR3 is 15 residues. CDR1 MDHEN and CDR2 SYDVKM come from the germline V gene. V lost 6 bases, J lost 2 bases, and 17 bases lay in between. Written as DNA, the CDR3 is TGTGCCAGCAGCGAGGCACCGAGCTTAACCTACGAGCAGTACTTC. It codes for CASSEAPSLTYEQYF.

This chain connects TRBV7-2 to TRBJ2-2, with D unresolved. The germline CDR1 and CDR2 sequences are SGHTA and FQGNSA. The V end lost 6 bases, the J end lost 3 bases, and 14 bases lay between the germline ends. This CDR3 has 15 residues. The CDR3 DNA is TGTGCCAGCAGTCGGCCAACAGATCACACCGGGGAGCTGTTTTTT. Protein sequence: CASSRPTDHTGELFF.

The chain joins TRBV7-9 to TRBJ2-5; 11 bases fit TRBD2. This CDR3 region has 18 residues. The germline V gene has CDR1 SEHNR and CDR2 FQNEAQ (reference sequence). Trimming at V came to 1 base and at J to 5 bases, leaving 12 bases not matched to a gene. The CDR3 DNA follows: TGTGCCAGCAGCTTAGATCCACGTAGCGGGAGGGCCGTGGAGACCCAGTACTTC. This sequence encodes CASSLDPRSGRAVETQYF.

The chain links TRBV27 to TRBJ2-7; D gene uncertain. The germline V gene has CDR1 MNHEY and CDR2 SMNVEV (reference sequence). Between the trimmed V and J ends, which lost 4 bases and 2 bases, there was a span of 12 bases. The CDR3 contains 14 residues. Here the CDR3 reads CASSSVQRTYEQYF. CDR3 DNA: TGTGCCAGCAGTTCAGTCCAGCGAACCTACGAGCAGTACTTC.

This clone was seen only once. The CDR3: CASSQDRGRDYGYTF. The DNA of the CDR3 is TGCGCCAGCAGCCAAGATAGAGGCAGGGACTATGGCTACACCTTC. J is TRBJ1-2 and V is TRBV4-3; D is possibly TRBD1 (5 bases). This CDR3 comprises 15 residues. Trimming took 0 bases from V and 3 from J, leaving 11 bases between them. CDR1 LGHNA and CDR2 YSLEER come from the germline V gene.

Of note for this clone: Distinct nucleotide sequences in the sample also encode this CDR3. This chain uses TRBV5-4 with TRBJ1-2, with D possibly matching TRBD1 (6 bases). V lost 0 bases and J 2 bases, leaving 8 bases between the germline ends. The CDR3 consists of 14 residues. Germline loops: CDR1 SGHNT, CDR2 YYREEE (reference sequence). CDR3 region: CASSLGGTNYGYTF. The DNA of the CDR3 is TGTGCCAGCAGCTTGGGCGGGACAAACTATGGCTACACCTTC.

J is TRBJ2-7 and V is TRBV5-1; TRBD1 aligns across 7 bases. Germline V lookup: CDR1 SGHRS, CDR2 YFSETQ. With 3 bases clipped from V and 2 bases from J, the junction kept 11 bases outside the gene matches. The CDR3 has 16 amino acids. This CDR3 is CASSSGETGPTYEQYF. CDR3 nucleotide sequence: TGCGCCAGCAGCTCCGGAGAGACAGGGCCAACCTACGAGCAGTACTTC.

V usage is TRBV5-1 and J usage is TRBJ1-1; 8 bases align to TRBD1. Germline V gives CDR1 SGHRS, CDR2 YFSETQ. The CDR3 sequence is 16 residues long. Trimming at V came to 4 bases and at J to 1 base, leaving 9 bases not matched to a gene. CDR3 DNA sequence: TGCGCCAGCAGCACAGGAGCAGGGGGCCGGAACACTGAAGCTTTCTTT. Translated, it gives CASSTGAGGRNTEAFF.

The chain is built from TRBV5-1 and TRBJ2-3, with unresolved D. From germline, CDR1 is SGHRS and CDR2 YFSETQ. CDR3 length equals 14 residues. Trimming removed 0 bases at V and 2 bases at J, with 7 bases between. CDR3 amino acids: CASSLVGYTDTQYF. The DNA of the CDR3 is TGCGCCAGCAGCTTGGTTGGATACACAGATACGCAGTATTTT. The entire variable domain, with the rest obtained from reference TRBV5-1 and TRBJ2-3, is as follows: KAGVTQTPRYLIKTRGQQVTLSCSPISGHRSVSWYQQTPGQGLQFLFEYFSETQRNKGNFPGRFSGRQFSNSRSEMNVSTLELGDSALYLCASSLVGYTDTQYFGPGTRLTVL.

V gene TRBV4-2 combines with J gene TRBJ1-6; the match to TRBD1 covers 8 bases. The CDR3 loop spans 15 amino acids. Germline values: CDR1 LGHNA, CDR2 YNFKEQ. V lost 2 bases to trimming and J lost 5 bases; unmatched junction nucleotides: 2. In DNA form, the CDR3 reads TGTGCCAGCAGCCAACGGACAGGGCATAATTCACCCCTCCACTTT. It encodes CASSQRTGHNSPLHF.

The V call is TRBV21-1, the J call TRBJ2-3; whether TRBD2, the table's D call, matches the DNA was not checked. TRBV21-1 is a pseudogene locus. This CDR3 spans 16 amino acids. The CDR3 is CASSRRDWSSTDTQYF. The CDR3 DNA reads TGTGCCAGCAGCAGACGGGACTGGTCTAGCACAGATACGCAGTATTTT.

The chain carries TRBV7-2 and TRBJ2-5; tentative D call: TRBD1 (5 bases). This CDR3 has 15 amino acids. The germline V and J ends were trimmed by 1 base and 4 bases, with 13 bases remaining between them. CDR1 SGHTA and CDR2 FQGNSA come from the germline V gene. The CDR3 sequence: CASSLDGANGETQYF. The CDR3, as DNA: TGTGCCAGCAGCTTAGATGGGGCCAATGGAGAGACCCAGTACTTC.